This TCR beta chain was captured by sequencing in a study of blood T cells in healthy people across ages. Study information: There was about one barcoded beta molecule captured by template switching per two T cells. Study-wide results and limits: Compared with aged donors, long-lived donors showed fewer expanded clones, suggesting selection. Older age coincided with a roughly linear decline in TCR beta diversity per million T cells.

This CDR3 is built from 14 residues. Germline V gene sequence: CDR1 SQVTM, CDR2 ANQGSEA. V lost 3 bases, J lost 3 bases, and 13 bases lay in between. Total RNA was isolated from each sample in quantities of at least 5.5 micrograms. A sample-barcoded 5' primer and a J-beta primer mix were used in a second PCR of roughly 7 to 11 cycles. MiXCR, applied by TCRdb to the 5' RACE reads, yields one record per CDR3 protein. The sample lists about 1.4 million distinct CDR3 sequences; approximately 63% were seen once. Note on this clonotype: Its antigen is currently unknown.

Sequencing was performed on blood. This chain links TRBV29-1 with TRBJ2-3, with D maybe TRBD2 (7 bases). This clonotype was obtained from a man younger than 35 in good health. CDR3 protein: CSVERGGGTDTQYF. The DNA for the CDR3 is TGCAGCGTTGAGCGGGGAGGGGGAACAGATACGCAGTATTTT.